This T cell receptor (beta chain) appears in the sequencing data of a study of beta chain features in type 1 diabetes. Study conclusions and caveats: Patients' naive, central memory and Treg TCRB repertoires seemed closer to one another than those of healthy donors.

Expressed TCRB transcripts were sequenced because the entire RNA isolate underwent reverse transcription. Sequencing was performed with immunoSEQ multiplex PCR; in TCRdb, only in-frame clones are kept and a portion is missing. The table lists 500,000 to 700,000 clones, about 14% of them singletons. Regarding this clone: The antigen is unknown.

This CDR3 spans 20 amino acids. From germline, CDR1 is MGHRA and CDR2 YSYEKL. V dropped 0 bases and J dropped 0; count of bases not matched to a gene: 9. This chain connects TRBV4-1 to TRBJ2-3, with TRBD2 matching over 13 bases. Specimen: naive CD4+ T cells from blood. This receptor was obtained from a man aged 18 to 30 in good health. CDR3 DNA: TGCGCCAGCAGCCAAGATGACGGACTAGCGGGAGTAATAAGCACAGATACGCAGTATTTT. It specifies CASSQDDGLAGVISTDTQYF.